The 32 T cell receptor beta chains reported below all come from one sample, sequenced in a study of kidney transplant recipient with SARS-CoV-2 infection. TCRdb re-analysed the reads in MiXCR, keeping a single row per CDR3 protein. The sample lists approximately 250,000 distinct CDR3 sequences; less than 35% were seen once. This material consisted of a blood sample, taken at baseline and on day 111 from a kidney transplant recipient. These receptor sequences come from a young adult male patient who had COVID-19 and was a kidney transplant recipient. The T cells may partly be graft donor cells.

With respect to this clonotype: Just one base apart from a much larger clone, this may be a read error. The CDR3 nucleotides are TGTGCCAGCAGCATGGACGATAAGGCTGGAAAGACCTATGACTACACCTTC. As protein: CASSMDDKAGKTYDYTF. This sequence joins TRBV11-1 and TRBJ1-2; no firm D call. The CDR3 runs 17 residues. Per the germline V gene, CDR1 is SGHAT and CDR2 is FQDESV (reference sequence).

This chain joins TRBV5-4 and TRBJ1-2; D ambiguous. This CDR3 spans 16 amino acids. Germline V gene sequence: CDR1 SGHNT, CDR2 YYREEE (reference sequence). Trimming took 6 bases from V and 4 from J, leaving 22 bases between them. The chain's CDR3 is CASNPHVPGKTYGYTF. The CDR3 DNA is TGTGCCAGCAACCCTCACGTACCAGGAAAGACCTATGGCTACACCTTC.

This clonotype has ten or more counts. The V and J genes are TRBV12-3 or TRBV12-4 and TRBJ2-6; TRBD1 agrees at 10 bases. CDR3 size: 17 residues. V was pared by 5 bases and J by 0 bases, with 4 bases of the junction left unmatched. CDR3 protein: CASSKGQGRSGANVLTF. The CDR3 bases are TGTGCCAGCAGTAAGGGACAGGGGCGCTCTGGGGCCAACGTCCTGACTTTC.

This clonotype occurred many times. The chain is built from TRBV9 and TRBJ1-6; 7 positions agree with TRBD1. Germline CDR1 reads SGDLS; CDR2 reads YYNGEE. The V gene end was trimmed by 4 bases and the J gene end by 8 bases; junction bases not matched to a gene: 6. The CDR3 totals 14 residues. The CDR3 spells CASSPGGVYSPLHF. In nucleotides, the CDR3 is TGTGCCAGCAGCCCAGGGGGGGTTTATTCACCCCTCCACTTT. Combining the CDR3 with reference TRBV9 and TRBJ1-6 gives the whole variable domain DSGVTQTPKHLITATGQRVTLRCSPRSGDLSVYWYQQSLDQGLQFLIQYYNGEERAKGNILERFSAQQFPDLHSELNLSSLELGDSALYFCASSPGGVYSPLHFGNGTRLTVT.

Details on this clonotype: One base away lies a much larger clone, so this may be a sequencing read error. The CDR3 protein is CASTQLSDGVTEQYF. The DNA for the CDR3 is TGTGCCAGCACCCAGTTGTCCGACGGGGTGACCGAGCAGTACTTC. The chain has TRBV12-3 or TRBV12-4 and TRBJ2-5, with D possibly matching TRBD2 (5 bases). The better agreement between TRBJ2-7 and the DNA end casts doubt on the J call. The CDR3 is 15 residues long.

Concerning this clonotype itself: A single base separates this from a much larger clone, so it may be a read error. The CDR3 end shows no conserved phenylalanine or tryptophan, and so a read error is likely. CDR3 DNA sequence: TGTGCCACCCAACAGGGGAACCTACGGGGCTACACCCTC. It yields the protein CATQQGNLRGYTL. The J gene is TRBJ1-2, the V gene TRBV6-2 or TRBV6-3, with 7 bases identical to TRBD1. Trimming at V came to 10 bases and at J to 8 bases, leaving 13 bases not matched to a gene. The CDR3 has 13 amino acids. CDR1 and CDR2 (germline): MNHEY, SVGEGT.

This clonotype has a count of ten or more. J is TRBJ1-1 and V is TRBV6-1; weak D call: TRBD1 (6 bases). The CDR3 is made up of 19 amino acids. The germline gives CDR1 MNHNS, CDR2 SASEGT. Trimming took off 3 bases at V and 3 bases at J, with 26 bases between the two ends. The CDR3 is CASSDPRGGGNHFDTEAFF. DNA for the CDR3: TGTGCCAGCAGTGACCCGAGAGGGGGGGGGAACCATTTCGACACTGAAGCTTTCTTT.

This clonotype was found a few times. The chain uses TRBV28 and TRBJ2-3; 16 nucleotides align to TRBD2. The CDR3 extends over 19 amino acids. J was trimmed by 7 bases and V by 6 bases; bases with no gene match: 16. CDR1 MDHEN and CDR2 SYDVKM come from the germline V gene. As DNA, the CDR3 is TGTGCCAGCAGCACCGGGACTAGCGGGAGGGCCTACCAACCTCATACGCAGTATTTT. It is translated as CASSTGTSGRAYQPHTQYF.

Many counts were recorded for this clonotype. The rearrangement joins TRBV27 to TRBJ1-6, with D tentatively TRBD1 (5 bases). This CDR3 contains 17 residues. Per germline, CDR1 MNHEY and CDR2 SMNVEV (reference sequence). Trimming removed 5 bases at V and 0 bases at J, with 14 bases between. CDR3 nucleotides: TGTGCCAGCAGTCCATATTCAGGGAGCTCCTATAATTCACCCCTCCACTTT. Residues: CASSPYSGSSYNSPLHF.

This clonotype was seen at least ten times. V is TRBV6-1 and J is TRBJ1-4, with 8 bases matching TRBD1. Germline lookup yields CDR1 MNHNS and CDR2 SASEGT. The V and J ends lost 4 bases and 4 bases, in that order; junction bases with no gene match: 11. The CDR3 loop spans 17 amino acids. CDR3 residues: CASSGDRKRAFNEKLFF. CDR3 nucleotides: TGTGCCAGCAGTGGGGACAGGAAGAGGGCATTTAATGAAAAACTGTTTTTT.

A word on this clonotype: This may come from a read error, since a much larger clone is one base off. The chain uses TRBV28 and TRBJ2-1; 12 nucleotides agree with TRBD2. V lost 6 bases, J lost 3 bases, and 9 bases stayed unmatched. CDR1 MDHEN and CDR2 SYDVKM come from the germline V gene. There are 17 residues in the CDR3. In nucleotides, the CDR3 is TGTGCCAGCAGGTGGACTAGCGGGGCAAGGATCTACAATGAGCAGTTCTTC. Translated: CASRWTSGARIYNEQFF. Filled out from reference TRBV28 and TRBJ2-1, the complete variable domain reads DVKVTQSSRYLVKRTGEKVFLECVQDMDHENMFWYRQDPGLGLRLIYFSYDVKMKEKGDIPEGYSVSREKKERFSLILESASTNQTSMYLCASRWTSGARIYNEQFFGPGTRLTVL.

At least ten counts were recorded for this clonotype. V gene TRBV12-3 or TRBV12-4 combines with J gene TRBJ1-2; no reliable D call. The V end lost 3 bases, the J end lost 4 bases, and 21 bases lay between the germline ends. The CDR3 is 17 residues long. The CDR3 reads CASSFNFSFRKTYGYTF. CDR3 DNA: TGTGCCAGCAGTTTCAACTTCAGCTTCCGAAAGACCTATGGCTACACCTTC.

As regards this clonotype: This could be a read error, since a much larger clone is one nucleotide away. The chain uses TRBV15 and TRBJ1-1; tentative D call: TRBD1 (5 bases). The CDR3 length is 14 residues. Germline values: CDR1 LNHNV, CDR2 YYDKDF (reference sequence). V lost 3 bases to trimming and J lost 4 bases, with 12 bases between them. The CDR3 DNA sequence: TGTGCCACCAGCAGTCCAGGGAGCGTCACTGAAGCTTTCTTT. It specifies CATSSPGSVTEAFF.

This clonotype was detected many times. The chain employs TRBV6-6 and TRBJ2-7, with 12 positions matching TRBD2. The CDR3 covers 13 residues. Looked up from germline, CDR1 is MNHNY and CDR2 is SVGAGI (reference sequence). With V trimmed by 10 bases and J by 3 bases, 4 bases remained unmatched. CDR3 DNA sequence: TGTGCCACCCGGACTAGCGGGATCTACGAGCAGTACTTC. This codes for CATRTSGIYEQYF.

In its sample, this clonotype was seen many times. The V and J genes are TRBV30 and TRBJ2-5; TRBD1 agrees at 9 bases. The CDR3 has 15 residues. The germline V gene has CDR1 GTSNPN and CDR2 SVGIG (reference sequence). With V trimmed by 2 bases and J by 5 bases, 9 bases remained unmatched. CDR3 DNA: TGTGCCTGGAGTCCGATGGACAGGGGTTACGAGACCCAGTACTTC. It translates to CAWSPMDRGYETQYF. The full variable domain, in which reference TRBV30 and TRBJ2-5 provide the parts outside the CDR3, is SQTIHQWPATLVQPVGSPLSLECTVEGTSNPNLYWYRQAAGRGLQLLFYSVGIGQISSEVPQNLSASRPQDRQFILSSKKLLLSDSGFYLCAWSPMDRGYETQYFGPGTRLLVL.

This clonotype has only one observation. At one boundary the junction diverges from the germline segment, which might be a read error. V usage is TRBV5-4 and J usage is TRBJ2-1; 11 bases line up with TRBD2. Germline CDR1 and CDR2: SGHNT and YYREEE (reference sequence). The length of the CDR3 is 15 residues. For the CDR3, the DNA is TGTGCCAGCAGCGAAACTAGCGGGGGTAACAATGAGCGGTTCTTC. This translates into CASSETSGGNNERFF.

This clonotype has ten or more counts. This chain connects TRBV6-4 to TRBJ1-2; unclear D gene. The ends were cut back, 5 bases at V and 4 bases at J, with 23 bases in the middle. This CDR3 comprises 17 residues. Germline V gene lookup returns CDR1 MRHNA and CDR2 SNTAGT. CDR3 coding DNA: TGTGCCAGCAGTTCTTCATACTCACACGGAAAGACCTATGGCTACACCTTC. It translates to CASSSSYSHGKTYGYTF.

This clonotype was observed at least ten times. The V call is TRBV7-9, the J call TRBJ1-2, with D possibly being TRBD1 (5 bases). The CDR3 sequence is 15 residues long. The V and J ends lost 5 bases and 0 bases respectively, with 13 bases between them. Per the germline V gene, CDR1 is SEHNR and CDR2 is FQNEAQ (reference sequence). The DNA of the CDR3 is TGTGCCAGCAGCCGAGGGGCTGCCTCTAACTATGGCTACACCTTC. Encoded protein: CASSRGAASNYGYTF.

As for this clonotype: This may be a read error: a much more frequent sequence differs by one nucleotide. The CDR3 nucleotides are TGCAGTGCTAGCGATCTCGGTAGCGGGAGGGCCTTGAGGCAAGAGACCCAGTACTTC. Translation: CSASDLGSGRALRQETQYF. This sequence joins TRBV20-1 and TRBJ2-5, with 11 bases identical to TRBD2. Trimming cost V 3 bases and J 2 bases; bases outside gene matches: 17. Germline V CDR1 and CDR2: DFQATT, SNEGSKA (reference sequence). The CDR3 has 19 amino acids.

Concerning this clonotype itself: Since a much larger clone is just one base distant, this may be a read error. V gene TRBV7-6 combines with J gene TRBJ2-5; D tentatively fits TRBD1 or TRBD2 (5 bases each). The ends were cut back, 5 bases at V and 4 bases at J, with 14 bases in the middle. The CDR3 covers 14 residues. Germline assignment: CDR1 SGHVS and CDR2 FNYEAQ. The CDR3 DNA reads as TGTGCCAGCAGCCAATTCGGGGCCCGAGAGACCCAGTACTTC. As protein: CASSQFGARETQYF.

This clonotype was observed many times. The chain recombines TRBV9 with TRBJ1-1; a possible D gene is TRBD1 (6 bases). V lost 3 bases, J lost 8 bases, and 20 bases lay in between. The CDR3 length is 15 residues. Germline V gene lookup returns CDR1 SGDLS and CDR2 YYNGEE. The CDR3 reads CASSESGQSTSEAFF. In DNA form, the CDR3 reads TGTGCCAGCAGCGAATCGGGACAATCGACCTCAGAAGCTTTCTTT.

This clonotype was observed many times. V usage is TRBV6-8 and J usage is TRBJ1-6, with 7 bases aligning to TRBD1. The CDR3 runs 14 residues. After removal of 9 bases from V and 6 bases from J, the junction contained 8 bases not matched to a gene. Germline CDR1 and CDR2: MNHGY and SAAAGT. The CDR3 region is CASLPGQSNSPLHF. The CDR3 nucleotides read TGTGCCAGTTTACCGGGACAGAGTAATTCACCCCTCCACTTT.

This clonotype was seen ten or more times. The chain recombines TRBV19 with TRBJ1-1; no definite D call. Germline V gene sequence: CDR1 LNHDA, CDR2 SQIVND (reference sequence). CDR3 length equals 13 residues. Trimming removed 5 bases from V and 5 bases from J, with 12 bases in between. The CDR3 coding sequence is TGTGCCAGTAGTCCGGACGGACCAACTGAAGCTTTCTTT. It translates to CASSPDGPTEAFF.

The V and J genes are TRBV5-1 and TRBJ2-1, with unresolved D. This CDR3 spans 14 amino acids. The V end was cut by 0 bases, the J end by 9 bases, with 13 bases between. Germline loops: CDR1 SGHRS, CDR2 YFSETQ. The CDR3 DNA reads as TGCGCCAGCAGCTTGGCCGAACCCCCCGGTGAGCAGTTCTTC. Translated, it gives CASSLAEPPGEQFF.

On this clonotype: A read error may produce the germline difference seen at one junction end. This chain links TRBV28 with TRBJ2-1, with 13 bases fitting TRBD2. The CDR3 has 16 amino acids. Germline-derived CDR1 and CDR2 are MDHEN and SYDVKM. CDR3 DNA sequence: TGTACCAGCAGTTCACCCGGGACTAGCGGGATAAATGAGCAGTTCTTC. Protein sequence: CTSSSPGTSGINEQFF.

The chain couples TRBV3-1 to TRBJ1-1, with D unresolved. Germline V lookup: CDR1 LGHDT, CDR2 YNNKEL (reference sequence). The CDR3 spans 17 residues. V lost 3 bases and J 4 bases, leaving 21 bases between the germline ends. CDR3 sequence (DNA): TGTGCCAGCAGCCACGCGCGTCCCATTTCAATTCGCACTGAAGCTTTCTTT. Translated: CASSHARPISIRTEAFF.

The chain uses TRBV11-2 and TRBJ2-7, with D perhaps matching TRBD1 or TRBD2 (5 bases each). The germline gives CDR1 SGHAT, CDR2 FQNNGV. Trimming removed 0 bases from V and 6 bases from J, with 12 bases in between. CDR3 length equals 14 residues. CDR3: CASSLEVAGSEQYV. DNA of the CDR3: TGTGCCAGCAGCTTAGAGGTGGCAGGGAGCGAGCAGTACGTC.

This clonotype was detected ten times or more. V gene TRBV7-8 combines with J gene TRBJ1-4; D remains unclear. The CDR3 runs 13 residues. V dropped 1 base and J dropped 11 bases, with 11 bases sitting between them. From germline, CDR1 is SGHVS and CDR2 FQNEAQ. CDR3 DNA sequence: TGTGCCAGCAGCTTAGTGGTGGGAGGGAAACTGTTTTTT. Protein product: CASSLVVGGKLFF.

This clonotype was recorded at least ten times. The V call is TRBV2, the J call TRBJ2-5; D may correspond to TRBD1 or TRBD2 (5 bases each). With 4 bases removed from V and 7 bases from J, the gap between germline ends came to 13 bases. The germline V gene encodes CDR1 SNHLY and CDR2 FYNNEI. The CDR3 is made up of 13 amino acids. CDR3 DNA: TGTGCCAGCAGTGTGAGGGACGGAGGGACCCAGTACTTC. It translates to CASSVRDGGTQYF.

This clonotype has at least ten counts. The chain employs TRBV5-1 and TRBJ1-3; D not certain. The CDR3 is made up of 14 amino acids. Trimming removed 0 bases at V and 6 bases at J, with 10 bases between. CDR1 is SGHRS and CDR2 is YFSETQ in the germline V gene. The CDR3 spells CASSLGQVENTIYF. In DNA, the CDR3 is TGCGCCAGCAGCTTGGGGCAGGTTGAAAACACCATATATTTT. The variable domain in full, with the rest retrieved from reference TRBV5-1 and TRBJ1-3, is KAGVTQTPRYLIKTRGQQVTLSCSPISGHRSVSWYQQTPGQGLQFLFEYFSETQRNKGNFPGRFSGRQFSNSRSEMNVSTLELGDSALYLCASSLGQVENTIYFGEGSWLTVV.

This clonotype has ten or more counts. The chain recombines TRBV9 with TRBJ2-1; D possibly uses TRBD1 or TRBD2 (5 bases each). CDR1 is SGDLS and CDR2 is YYNGEE in the germline V gene. The germline V and J ends were trimmed by 0 bases and 3 bases, with 7 bases remaining between them. The CDR3 sequence is 14 residues long. The CDR3 here is CASSVEGSYNEQFF. The DNA of the CDR3 is TGTGCCAGCAGCGTAGAGGGGAGCTACAATGAGCAGTTCTTC.

This clonotype was detected ten times or more. V and J are TRBV8-2 and TRBJ2-6. TRBV8-2 is a listed pseudogene. CDR3 length: 17 residues. The CDR3, as DNA: TGTGGCAGTGCCACGAGGATAACACAAAGTCGGGCCAACGTCCTGACTTTC. The encoded protein is CGSATRITQSRANVLTF.